The clone carrying this T cell receptor (beta chain) appeared many times. This entry belongs to a study of T-cell reconstitution after alpha-beta-depleted transplantation in children. The CDR3 totals 15 residues. V lost 0 bases to trimming and J lost 4 bases, with 10 bases between them. Per germline, CDR1 LGHNA and CDR2 YSLEER. Molecular barcoding with unique molecular identifiers was used for the TCRbeta library. A single record per CDR3 protein comes from TCRdb applying MiXCR to the PCR reads. The sample includes about 240,000 distinct CDR3 sequences, around 13% of them seen just once. The chain recombines TRBV4-3 with TRBJ2-1; D not resolved. The starting material was PBMCs from the stem cell graft donor, obtained from the stem cell graft. The TCR comes from a human donor who donated a stem cell graft to a child with acute lymphoblastic leukemia. The CDR3 region has the DNA TGCGCCAGCAGCCAAGATCCCGGCCTGTACAATGAGCAGTTCTTC. Amino acid sequence: CASSQDPGLYNEQFF.